What follows is one T cell receptor (beta chain) and its context. The data stem from a study of OX40 agonist ivuxolimab in advanced cancers. Whole-study context: Dose-escalation patients had hepatocellular carcinoma, melanoma, renal cell or head and neck cancer. Males comprised roughly four fifths of the group, whose mean age was approximately 60 years (range 23 to 79).

Generated by immunoSEQ multiplex PCR, the TCRdb table keeps only in-frame clones and is missing some. The sample lists fewer than 100,000 clones; around 85% were seen once. CDR1 SNHLY and CDR2 FYNNEI come from the germline V gene. Trimming cost V 3 bases and J 3 bases, with 14 bases left between them. The CDR3 length is 15 residues. The chain is built from TRBV2 and TRBJ1-1, with D possibly TRBD1 on 5 matching bases. The TCR originated in an adult with an advanced solid tumor such as melanoma, head and neck, liver or kidney cancer. The material sequenced was CD4+ or CD8+ T cells sorted from blood, taken in a trial of the OX40 agonist ivuxolimab. The CDR3 coding sequence is TGTGCCAGCAGTGATGTATCAGGGTTGGACACTGAAGCTTTCTTT. It specifies CASSDVSGLDTEAFF.